Reported below is one T cell receptor (beta chain). TCRdb re-called the 5' RACE reads with MiXCR, one entry per CDR3 protein. The table lists about 610,000 distinct CDR3 sequences, approximately 15% of them singletons. These data are taken from a study of T-cell memory formation after mild COVID-19. V dropped 3 bases and J dropped 0 bases, with 15 bases sitting between them. The germline CDR1 and CDR2 sequences are SGDLS and YYNGEE. The length of the CDR3 is 16 residues. Sample: PBMCs or a T cell subset sorted from them (not recorded which). The J gene is TRBJ1-1, the V gene TRBV9; the D gene is possibly TRBD1 (5 bases). This receptor was obtained from an adult woman who had mild COVID-19 (a few samples of this study predate the infection). Cell type and time point are not known. The CDR3 DNA reads TGTGCCAGCAGCGCGGGGGGGACCGAAATGAACACTGAAGCTTTCTTT. Its translation: CASSAGGTEMNTEAFF.